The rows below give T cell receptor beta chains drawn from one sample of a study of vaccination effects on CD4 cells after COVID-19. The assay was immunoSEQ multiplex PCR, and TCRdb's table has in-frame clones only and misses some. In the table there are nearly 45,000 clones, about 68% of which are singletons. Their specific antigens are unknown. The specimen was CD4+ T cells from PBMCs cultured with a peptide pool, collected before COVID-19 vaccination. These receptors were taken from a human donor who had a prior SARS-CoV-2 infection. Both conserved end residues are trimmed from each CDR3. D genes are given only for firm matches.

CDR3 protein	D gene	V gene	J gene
ASSFRSEAF	NA	TRBV12-3/TRBV12-4	TRBJ1-1
ASSILAWPYEQY	NA	TRBV19	TRBJ2-7
ASSLTIRGAPGADTQY	NA	TRBV7-3	TRBJ2-3
ATSDLGGYEQY	NA	TRBV24-1	TRBJ2-7
ASGLGIAGEETQY	TRBD2	TRBV12-5	TRBJ2-5
ASIGGADTQY	NA	TRBV5-1	TRBJ2-3
ASSLEGSYNSPLH	NA	TRBV5-1	TRBJ1-6
ASSLLAGASTDTQY	TRBD2	TRBV5-1	TRBJ2-3
ASSQSLTGGRSPLH	NA	TRBV16	TRBJ1-6
ASRPTTGAPGNTIY	TRBD1	TRBV28	TRBJ1-3
ASSLDQGYEQY	NA	TRBV5-6	TRBJ2-7
ASSRDNTDTQY	NA	TRBV7-2	TRBJ2-3
ASTVAGDLYEQY	TRBD2	TRBV6-5	TRBJ2-7
ASSLMSGAPSYEQY	NA	TRBV5-1	TRBJ2-7
ASSLWRGPYNSPLH	NA	TRBV7-3	TRBJ1-6
ASNFQGDQPQH	TRBD1	TRBV19	TRBJ1-5
ASNLGRGQAKNIQY	NA	TRBV5-8	TRBJ2-4
ASSLVGVGTQY	NA	TRBV5-1	TRBJ2-3
ASSRGQLYGYT	TRBD1	TRBV19	TRBJ1-2
ASSIQWTGINYGYT	TRBD1	TRBV19	TRBJ1-2
ASSIDPSYEQY	NA	TRBV2	TRBJ2-7
ASSVGVGTYYEQY	NA	TRBV9	TRBJ2-7
ASSLEGRGRYLNYGYT	NA	TRBV7-8	TRBJ1-2
ASSPRSLGTSGSPLH	NA	TRBV18	TRBJ1-6
ASSTWGGASTDTQY	NA	TRBV2	TRBJ2-3
ASSRAYEQY	NA	TRBV7-9	TRBJ2-7
ASSLDIDYAMNTEAF	NA	TRBV7-2	TRBJ1-1
ASSETSSNSETQY	NA	TRBV2	TRBJ2-5
ASSTRGRNSGANVLT	NA	TRBV6-2/TRBV6-3	TRBJ2-6
AISDDGSIRGQF	NA	TRBV10-3	TRBJ2-1
ASSHLSGGSYNEQF	TRBD2	TRBV4-3	TRBJ2-1
ASSPPSQVGGYT	NA	TRBV18	TRBJ1-2
ASSLDRNTEAF	NA	TRBV7-2	TRBJ1-1
ATSRHREAGAPYNEQF	NA	TRBV15	TRBJ2-1
SARDRRTRY	TRBD2	TRBV20-1	TRBJ2-4